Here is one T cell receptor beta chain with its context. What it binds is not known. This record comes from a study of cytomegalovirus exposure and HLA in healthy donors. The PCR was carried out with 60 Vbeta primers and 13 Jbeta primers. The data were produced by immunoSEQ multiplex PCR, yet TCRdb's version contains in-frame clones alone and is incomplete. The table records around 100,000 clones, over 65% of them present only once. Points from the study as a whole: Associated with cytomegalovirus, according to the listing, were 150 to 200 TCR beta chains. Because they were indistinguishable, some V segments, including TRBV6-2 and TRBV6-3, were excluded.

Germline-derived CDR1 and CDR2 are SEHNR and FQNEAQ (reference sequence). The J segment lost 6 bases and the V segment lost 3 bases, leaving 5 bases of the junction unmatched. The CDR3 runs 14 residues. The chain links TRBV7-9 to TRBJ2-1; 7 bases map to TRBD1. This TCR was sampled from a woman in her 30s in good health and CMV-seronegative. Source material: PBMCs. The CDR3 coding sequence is TGTGCCAGCAGCTTCCCAAACAGGGGCAATGAGCAGTTCTTC. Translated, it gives CASSFPNRGNEQFF.